Sequencing of this TCR beta chain was carried out in a study of read filtering for tumor transcriptome and immune sequencing. Across the study: Whole-transcriptome libraries were prepared after DNase treatment.

The germline V and J ends were trimmed by 6 bases and 6 bases, with 17 bases remaining between them. Germline CDR1 and CDR2: MNHEY and SVGAGI. This CDR3 is 14 amino acids long. There are many counts of this clonotype. This library used roughly 400 ng RNA and molecular barcoded adaptors spanning alpha/delta and beta/gamma chains. MiXCR, applied by TCRdb to the reads, yields one record per CDR3 protein. Found here are tens of thousands of distinct CDR3 sequences, roughly 19% of them singletons; the top ten hold roughly 13%. Specimen: a population of CD138-negative cells sorted from bone marrow. This rearrangement joins TRBV6-5 to TRBJ1-2, with D hard to call. The clonotype was recovered from a donor at least 40 years old with multiple myeloma. The CDR3 spells CASSARRRVNGYTF. The CDR3 coding sequence is TGTGCCAGCAGCGCGCGGAGGCGTGTTAATGGCTACACCTTC.